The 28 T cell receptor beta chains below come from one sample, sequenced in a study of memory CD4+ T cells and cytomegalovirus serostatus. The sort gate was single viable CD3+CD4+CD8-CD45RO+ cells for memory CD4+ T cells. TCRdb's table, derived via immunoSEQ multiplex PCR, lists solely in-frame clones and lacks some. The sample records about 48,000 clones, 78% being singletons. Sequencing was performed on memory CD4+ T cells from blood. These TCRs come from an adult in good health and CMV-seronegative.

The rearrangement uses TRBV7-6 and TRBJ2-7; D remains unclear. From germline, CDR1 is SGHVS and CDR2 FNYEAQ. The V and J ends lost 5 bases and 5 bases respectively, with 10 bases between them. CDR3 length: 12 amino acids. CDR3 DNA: TGTGCCAGCAGCGCACAGCAGGACGAGCAGTACTTC. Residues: CASSAQQDEQYF.

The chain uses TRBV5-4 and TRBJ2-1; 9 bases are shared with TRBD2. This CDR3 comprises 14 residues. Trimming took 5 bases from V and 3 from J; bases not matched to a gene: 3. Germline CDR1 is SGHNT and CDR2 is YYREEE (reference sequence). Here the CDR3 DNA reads TGTGCCAGCAGGAGACTAGCGGACTACAATGAGCAGTTCTTC. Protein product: CASRRLADYNEQFF.

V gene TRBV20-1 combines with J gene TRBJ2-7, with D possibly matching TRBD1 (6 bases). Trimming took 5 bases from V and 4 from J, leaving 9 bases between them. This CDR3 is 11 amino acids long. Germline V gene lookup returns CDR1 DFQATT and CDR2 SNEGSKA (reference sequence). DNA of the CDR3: TGCAGTGCTCTTACAGGGTACGAGCAGTACTTC. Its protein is CSALTGYEQYF.

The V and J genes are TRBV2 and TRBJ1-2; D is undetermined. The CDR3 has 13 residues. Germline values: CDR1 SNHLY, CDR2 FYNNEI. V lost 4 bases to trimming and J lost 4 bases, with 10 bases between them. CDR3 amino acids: CASSAQARYGYTF. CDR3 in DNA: TGTGCCAGCAGTGCTCAGGCTCGCTATGGCTACACCTTC.

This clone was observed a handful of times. Here the CDR3 DNA reads TGTGCCAGCACGACCATTCGAGGGGGTCAGCCCCAGCATTTT. It encodes CASTTIRGGQPQHF. The rearrangement links TRBV2 to TRBJ1-5, with a possible D match to TRBD1 (6 bases). Trimming shortened V by 7 bases and J by 6 bases, and 16 bases separated the two germline ends. CDR3 length: 14 residues. Germline V CDR1 and CDR2: SNHLY, FYNNEI.

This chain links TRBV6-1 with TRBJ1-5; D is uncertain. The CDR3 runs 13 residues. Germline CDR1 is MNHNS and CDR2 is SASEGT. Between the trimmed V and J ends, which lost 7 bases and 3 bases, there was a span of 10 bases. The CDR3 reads CASTAPSNQPQHF. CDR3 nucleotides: TGTGCCAGCACTGCTCCGTCCAATCAGCCCCAGCATTTT.

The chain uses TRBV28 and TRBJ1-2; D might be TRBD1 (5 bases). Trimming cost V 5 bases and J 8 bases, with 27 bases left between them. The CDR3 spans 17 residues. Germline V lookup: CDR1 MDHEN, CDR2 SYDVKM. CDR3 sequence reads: CASSDSSTVITMEGYTF. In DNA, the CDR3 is TGTGCCAGCAGTGACTCTTCGACAGTCATAACTATGGAGGGCTACACCTTC.

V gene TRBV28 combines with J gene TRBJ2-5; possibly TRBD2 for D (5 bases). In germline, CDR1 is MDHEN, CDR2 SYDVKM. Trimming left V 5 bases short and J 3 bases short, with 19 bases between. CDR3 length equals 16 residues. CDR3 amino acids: CASSPPLGRGKETQYF. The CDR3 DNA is TGTGCCAGCAGTCCCCCATTGGGGAGAGGTAAAGAGACCCAGTACTTC.

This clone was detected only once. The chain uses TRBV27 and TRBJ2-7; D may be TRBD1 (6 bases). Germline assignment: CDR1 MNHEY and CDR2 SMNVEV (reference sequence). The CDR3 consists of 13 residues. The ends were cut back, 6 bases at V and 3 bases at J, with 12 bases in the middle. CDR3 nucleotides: TGTGCCAGCAGACAGGGTATTTACTACGAGCAGTACTTC. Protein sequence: CASRQGIYYEQYF.

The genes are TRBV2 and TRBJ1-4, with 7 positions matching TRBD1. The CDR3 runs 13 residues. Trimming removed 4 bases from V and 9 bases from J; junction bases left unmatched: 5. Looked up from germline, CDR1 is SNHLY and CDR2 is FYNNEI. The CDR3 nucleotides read TGTGCCAGCAGTGGACAGGGAAGGAAAAAACTGTTTTTT. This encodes CASSGQGRKKLFF.

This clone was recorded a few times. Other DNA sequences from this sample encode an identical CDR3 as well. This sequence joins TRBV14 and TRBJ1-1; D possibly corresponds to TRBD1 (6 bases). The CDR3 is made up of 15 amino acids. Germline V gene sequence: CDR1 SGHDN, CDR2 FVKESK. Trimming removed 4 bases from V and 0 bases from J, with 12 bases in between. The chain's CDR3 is CASSRFGQMNTEAFF. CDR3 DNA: TGTGCCAGCAGCCGATTCGGACAGATGAACACTGAAGCTTTCTTT.

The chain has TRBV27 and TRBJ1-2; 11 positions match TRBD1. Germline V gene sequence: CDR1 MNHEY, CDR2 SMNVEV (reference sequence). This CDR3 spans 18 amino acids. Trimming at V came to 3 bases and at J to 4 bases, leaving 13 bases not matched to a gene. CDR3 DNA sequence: TGTGCCAGCAGTTTTGGCGTTAAAGGGACAGGGGGTCTCTATGGCTACACCTTC. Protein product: CASSFGVKGTGGLYGYTF.

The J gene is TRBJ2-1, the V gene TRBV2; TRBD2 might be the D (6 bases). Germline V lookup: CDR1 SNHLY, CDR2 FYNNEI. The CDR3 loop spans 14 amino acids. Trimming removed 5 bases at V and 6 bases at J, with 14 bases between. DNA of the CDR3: TGTGCCAGCAGTACCCGGGACTTGTTCAATGAGCAGTTCTTC. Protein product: CASSTRDLFNEQFF.

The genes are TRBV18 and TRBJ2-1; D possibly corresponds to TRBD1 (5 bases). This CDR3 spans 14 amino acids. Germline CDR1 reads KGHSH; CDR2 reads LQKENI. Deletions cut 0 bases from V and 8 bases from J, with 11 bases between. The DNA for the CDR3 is TGTGCCAGCTCACCACCGCTACCCAGGGATGAGCAGTTCTTC. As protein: CASSPPLPRDEQFF.

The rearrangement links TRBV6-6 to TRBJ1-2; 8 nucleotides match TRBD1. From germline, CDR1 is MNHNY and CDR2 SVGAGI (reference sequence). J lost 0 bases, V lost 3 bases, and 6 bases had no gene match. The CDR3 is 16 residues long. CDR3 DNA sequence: TGTGCCAGCAGTTATATCGACAGGGGCACTAACTATGGCTACACCTTC. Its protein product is CASSYIDRGTNYGYTF.

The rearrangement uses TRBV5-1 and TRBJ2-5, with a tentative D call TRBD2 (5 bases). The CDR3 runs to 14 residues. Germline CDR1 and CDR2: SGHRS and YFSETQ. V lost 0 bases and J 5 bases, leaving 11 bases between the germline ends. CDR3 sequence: CASSLDPGGETQYF. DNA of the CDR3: TGCGCCAGCAGCTTGGATCCGGGCGGGGAGACCCAGTACTTC.

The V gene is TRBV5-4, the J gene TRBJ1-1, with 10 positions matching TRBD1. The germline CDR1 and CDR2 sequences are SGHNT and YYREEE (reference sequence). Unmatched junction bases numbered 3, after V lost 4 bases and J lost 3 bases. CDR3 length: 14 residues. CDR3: CASSRTGGYTEAFF. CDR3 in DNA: TGTGCCAGCAGCAGGACAGGGGGTTACACTGAAGCTTTCTTT.

CDR3 sequence: CSARATDEQFF. The CDR3 DNA sequence: TGCAGTGCTAGAGCTACAGATGAGCAGTTCTTC. The genes are TRBV20-1 and TRBJ2-1; no clear D gene. CDR1 is DFQATT, CDR2 SNEGSKA, per germline (reference sequence). The CDR3 consists of 11 residues. Trimming cost V 1 base and J 8 bases, with 6 bases left between them.

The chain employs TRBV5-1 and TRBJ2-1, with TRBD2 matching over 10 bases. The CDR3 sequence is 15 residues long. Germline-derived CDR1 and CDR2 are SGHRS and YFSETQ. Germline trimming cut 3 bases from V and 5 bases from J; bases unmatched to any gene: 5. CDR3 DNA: TGCGCCAGCAGCTCTCGGACTAGCGGAGACAATGAGCAGTTCTTC. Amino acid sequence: CASSSRTSGDNEQFF.

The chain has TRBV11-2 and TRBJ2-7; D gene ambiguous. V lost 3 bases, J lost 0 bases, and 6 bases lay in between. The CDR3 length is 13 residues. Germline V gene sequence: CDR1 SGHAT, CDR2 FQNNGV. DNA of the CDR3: TGTGCCAGCAGCTTCCCCCGCTCCTACGAGCAGTACTTC. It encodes CASSFPRSYEQYF.

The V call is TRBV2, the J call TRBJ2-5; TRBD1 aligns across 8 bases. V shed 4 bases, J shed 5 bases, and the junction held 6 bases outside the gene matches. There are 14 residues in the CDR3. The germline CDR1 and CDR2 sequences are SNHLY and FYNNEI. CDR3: CASSGDRGLETQYF. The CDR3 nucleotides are TGTGCCAGCAGTGGCGACAGGGGTTTGGAGACCCAGTACTTC.

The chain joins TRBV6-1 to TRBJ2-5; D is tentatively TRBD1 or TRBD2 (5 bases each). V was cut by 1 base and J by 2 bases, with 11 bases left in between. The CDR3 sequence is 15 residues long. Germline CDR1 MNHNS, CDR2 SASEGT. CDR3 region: CASSEERTSQETQYF. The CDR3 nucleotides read TGTGCCAGCAGTGAAGAGCGGACAAGTCAAGAGACCCAGTACTTC.

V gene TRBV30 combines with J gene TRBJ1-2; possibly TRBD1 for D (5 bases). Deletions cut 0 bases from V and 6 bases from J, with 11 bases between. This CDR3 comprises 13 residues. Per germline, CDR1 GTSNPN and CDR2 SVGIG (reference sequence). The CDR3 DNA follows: TGTGCCTGGAGTGTAGGGGTTGGGAATGGCTACACCTTC. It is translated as CAWSVGVGNGYTF.

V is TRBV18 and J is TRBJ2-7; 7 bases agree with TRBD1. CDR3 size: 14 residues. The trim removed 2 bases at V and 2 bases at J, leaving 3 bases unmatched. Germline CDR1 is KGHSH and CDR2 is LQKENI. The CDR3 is CASSPRDSAYEQYF. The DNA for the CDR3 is TGTGCCAGCTCACCAAGGGACAGCGCCTACGAGCAGTACTTC.

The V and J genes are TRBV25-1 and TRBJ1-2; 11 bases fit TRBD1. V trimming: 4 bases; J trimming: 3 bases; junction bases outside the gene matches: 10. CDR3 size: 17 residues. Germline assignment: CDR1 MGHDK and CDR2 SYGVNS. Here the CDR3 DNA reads TGTGCCAGCAGTGGTTCGTCCGGGACAGGGGGAGACTATGGCTACACCTTC. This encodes CASSGSSGTGGDYGYTF.

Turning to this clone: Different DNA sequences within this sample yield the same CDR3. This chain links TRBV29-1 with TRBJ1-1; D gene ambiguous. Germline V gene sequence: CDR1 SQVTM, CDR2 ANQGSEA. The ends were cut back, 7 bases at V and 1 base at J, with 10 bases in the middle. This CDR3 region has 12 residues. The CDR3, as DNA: TGCAGCGCCCTGGGCCGGAACACTGAAGCTTTCTTT. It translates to CSALGRNTEAFF.

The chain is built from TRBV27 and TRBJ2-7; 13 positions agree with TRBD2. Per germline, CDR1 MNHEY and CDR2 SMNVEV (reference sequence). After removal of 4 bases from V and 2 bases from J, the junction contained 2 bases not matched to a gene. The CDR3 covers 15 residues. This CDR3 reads CASSSGLAGTYEQYF. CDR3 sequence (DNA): TGTGCCAGCAGTTCGGGACTAGCGGGGACCTACGAGCAGTACTTC.

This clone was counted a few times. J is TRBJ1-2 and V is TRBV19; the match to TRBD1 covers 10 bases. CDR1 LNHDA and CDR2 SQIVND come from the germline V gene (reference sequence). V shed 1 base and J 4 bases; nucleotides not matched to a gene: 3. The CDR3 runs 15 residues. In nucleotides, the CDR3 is TGTGCCAGTAGTATAGGACAGGGGGCTGCCTATGGCTACACCTTC. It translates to CASSIGQGAAYGYTF.